This T cell receptor beta chain is drawn from a study of CD8 T cells in ankylosing spondylitis. In its sample, this clonotype was seen a few times. Its antigen is not identified. Germline CDR1 MDHEN, CDR2 SYDVKM. The CDR3 length is 15 residues. The V gene lost 3 bases and the J gene lost 0 bases, with 11 bases spanning the gap. Study-level points and caveats: Matched ankylosing spondylitis synovial fluid reportedly contained a significantly enriched population of disease-linked clones. It appeared that ankylosing spondylitis blood was characterized by a TCR beta motif of fewer than ten highly homologous variants. Clones that were linked to disease were CD8+ and were relatively rare in peripheral blood.

Making the TCR beta libraries involved quantitative 5'-RACE with molecular barcodes. TCRdb recomputed calls from the 5' RACE reads with MiXCR, one row per CDR3 protein. Here the sample spans about 390,000 distinct CDR3 sequences, approximately 20% being singletons. This chain links TRBV28 with TRBJ1-1; D possibly corresponds to TRBD1 (6 bases). The sequenced material came from blood, either unsorted or a sorted T cell fraction (not recorded which). This TCR was recovered from a male donor with ankylosing spondylitis. CDR3 sequence reads: CASSLPGDMNTEAFF. The CDR3 region has the DNA TGTGCCAGCAGTTTGCCAGGGGACATGAACACTGAAGCTTTCTTT.